The 11 T cell receptor beta chains given below trace back to one sample, sequenced in a study of blood T cell repertoires in COVID-19. Assay used: immunoSEQ multiplex PCR; TCRdb lists only in-frame clones, some missing. This table has around 240,000 clones, roughly 83% appearing once. The sequenced sample was PBMCs or T cells enriched from blood (not recorded which). These receptors originate from a woman in her fifties or sixties who had recovered from COVID-19.

This chain joins TRBV20-1 and TRBJ2-5, with a tentative D call TRBD2 (5 bases). The CDR3 runs to 11 residues. Deletions cut 6 bases from V and 4 bases from J, with 9 bases between. Germline V gives CDR1 DFQATT, CDR2 SNEGSKA (reference sequence). The CDR3 protein is CSARSGETQYF. The CDR3 nucleotides are TGCAGTGCGCGCAGCGGAGAGACCCAGTACTTC.

This chain joins TRBV11-2 and TRBJ1-1, with D uncertain. With 0 bases removed from V and 0 bases from J, the gap between germline ends came to 17 bases. Germline CDR1 is SGHAT and CDR2 is FQNNGV. The CDR3 extends over 18 amino acids. The DNA for the CDR3 is TGTGCCAGCAGCTTAGAAGGCCGCGGGGTAACAATGAACACTGAAGCTTTCTTT. It translates to CASSLEGRGVTMNTEAFF.

The V and J genes are TRBV7-6 and TRBJ2-2; no reliable D call. The V and J ends lost 4 bases and 1 base respectively, with 13 bases between them. Germline CDR1 SGHVS, CDR2 FNYEAQ. The CDR3 spans 16 residues. DNA for the CDR3: TGTGCCAGCAGCTCGAGAGTAGCAGAGAACACCGGGGAGCTGTTTTTT. Translating gives CASSSRVAENTGELFF.

This clone occurred once. The rearrangement joins TRBV6-5 to TRBJ2-4; D may be TRBD1 (6 bases). V lost 8 bases, J lost 0 bases, and 11 bases lay in between. Germline CDR1 reads MNHEY; CDR2 reads SVGAGI. The CDR3 runs to 14 residues. CDR3 residues: CASFGTTAKNIQYF. CDR3 nucleotide sequence: TGTGCCAGCTTCGGGACAACAGCCAAAAACATTCAGTACTTC.

The chain employs TRBV7-9 and TRBJ1-6; no definite D call. The CDR3 runs 14 residues. The V end lost 2 bases, the J end lost 6 bases, and 8 bases lay between the germline ends. CDR1 is SEHNR, CDR2 FQNEAQ, per germline (reference sequence). The CDR3 nucleotides are TGTGCCAGCAGCTTATCTGGGAGTAATTCACCCCTCCACTTT. This gives the protein CASSLSGSNSPLHF.

The chain recombines TRBV7-3 with TRBJ2-1, with 8 bases lining up with TRBD1. The CDR3 covers 15 residues. Germline V gene sequence: CDR1 SGHTA, CDR2 FQGTGA. The V and J ends lost 5 bases and 8 bases, in that order; junction bases with no gene match: 11. CDR3 DNA: TGTGCCAGCAGCCTATATCGGACAGGGTCCGATGAGCAGTTCTTC. Protein product: CASSLYRTGSDEQFF.

The genes are TRBV7-2 and TRBJ2-1; D call uncertain. Germline CDR1 is SGHTA and CDR2 is FQGNSA. Trimming removed 2 bases from V and 1 base from J, with 18 bases in between. The CDR3 length is 18 residues. The CDR3 sequence is CASSLIPLLSVSYNEQFF. CDR3 sequence (DNA): TGTGCCAGCAGCTTAATCCCCCTACTAAGCGTTTCCTACAATGAGCAGTTCTTC.

CDR3 region: CASSPGKFANTGELFF. CDR3 nucleotide sequence: TGTGCCAGTAGCCCCGGGAAGTTCGCGAACACCGGGGAGCTGTTTTTT. The V and J genes are TRBV19 and TRBJ2-2, with D possibly TRBD2 on 5 matching bases. Trimming took off 6 bases at V and 0 bases at J, with 14 bases between the two ends. Germline V gene lookup returns CDR1 LNHDA and CDR2 SQIVND (reference sequence). CDR3 size: 16 residues.

This clone was found once. This chain joins TRBV4-3 and TRBJ1-6; D uncertain. The CDR3 length is 15 residues. From germline, CDR1 is LGHNA and CDR2 YSLEER. Trimming shortened V by 7 bases and J by 6 bases, and 16 bases separated the two germline ends. The CDR3, as DNA: TGCGCCAGCATCCCCGACTTCGGTAGTAATTCACCCCTCCACTTT. Amino acids: CASIPDFGSNSPLHF.

A few counts support this clone. This sequence joins TRBV2 and TRBJ2-1; TRBD2 matches at 7 bases. This CDR3 has 12 amino acids. V gave up 8 bases and J gave up 4 bases; unmatched junction bases: 2. Germline V gene lookup returns CDR1 SNHLY and CDR2 FYNNEI. This chain's CDR3 is CASCGGYNEQFF. CDR3 coding DNA: TGTGCCAGCTGCGGGGGATACAATGAGCAGTTCTTC.

V usage is TRBV6-5 and J usage is TRBJ2-5, with 7 bases aligning to TRBD1. The germline V gene has CDR1 MNHEY and CDR2 SVGAGI. Trimming cost V 5 bases and J 1 base; bases outside gene matches: 7. The CDR3 is 15 residues long. The CDR3 loop is CASSPGTVTQETQYF. CDR3 DNA sequence: TGTGCCAGCAGTCCCGGGACAGTAACCCAAGAGACCCAGTACTTC.